The T cell receptor beta chain described here comes from a study of blood T cell repertoires in COVID-19. For the study at large: Acute and convalescent COVID-19 specimens originated in the United States, Italy and Spain. The analysed material was cDNA or gDNA that came from T cells, B-cell-depleted T cells, or PBMCs.

Repertoires were generated with immunoSEQ multiplex PCR, while TCRdb's copy carries only in-frame clones and drops some. This sample yields about 220,000 clones, of which about 83% are seen a single time; 5.5% to 7.5% belongs to the top ten. Participants had their cohort set by participant-reported clinical history. Donors in Cohort 3 counted as recovered after two negative PCRs, clearance, or symptom resolution. V was shortened by 6 bases and J by 4 bases, with 12 bases between the two germline ends. Looked up from germline, CDR1 is PRHDT and CDR2 is FYEKMQ (reference sequence). CDR3 length: 13 residues.

Sequencing was done on a sample of PBMCs or T cells enriched from blood (not recorded which). This receptor was taken from a woman in her forties who had recovered from COVID-19. The chain couples TRBV13 to TRBJ1-2; tentative D call: TRBD1 (6 bases). CDR3 residues: CASRLQGRYGYTF. The CDR3 bases are TGTGCCAGCAGGCTACAGGGCCGCTATGGCTACACCTTC. Based on the CDR3 plus reference TRBV13 and TRBJ1-2, the full variable domain is AAGVIQSPRHLIKEKRETATLKCYPIPRHDTVYWYQQGPGQDPQFLISFYEKMQSDKGSIPDRFSAQQFSDYHSELNMSSLELGDSALYFCASRLQGRYGYTFGSGTRLTVV.